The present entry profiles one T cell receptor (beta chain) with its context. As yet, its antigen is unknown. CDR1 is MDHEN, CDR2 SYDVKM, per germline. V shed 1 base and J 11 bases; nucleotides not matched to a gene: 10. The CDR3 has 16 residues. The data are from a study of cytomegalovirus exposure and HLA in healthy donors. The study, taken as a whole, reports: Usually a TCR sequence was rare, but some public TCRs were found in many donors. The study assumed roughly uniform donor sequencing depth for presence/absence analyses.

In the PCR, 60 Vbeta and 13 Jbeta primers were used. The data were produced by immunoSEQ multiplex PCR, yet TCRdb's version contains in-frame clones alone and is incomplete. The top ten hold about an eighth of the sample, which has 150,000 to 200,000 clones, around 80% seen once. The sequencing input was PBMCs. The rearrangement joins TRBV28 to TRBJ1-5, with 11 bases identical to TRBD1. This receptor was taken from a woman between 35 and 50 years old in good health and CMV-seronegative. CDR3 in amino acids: CASSLSPGTGGWTQHF. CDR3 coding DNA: TGTGCCAGCAGTTTATCACCCGGGACAGGGGGTTGGACCCAGCATTTT.